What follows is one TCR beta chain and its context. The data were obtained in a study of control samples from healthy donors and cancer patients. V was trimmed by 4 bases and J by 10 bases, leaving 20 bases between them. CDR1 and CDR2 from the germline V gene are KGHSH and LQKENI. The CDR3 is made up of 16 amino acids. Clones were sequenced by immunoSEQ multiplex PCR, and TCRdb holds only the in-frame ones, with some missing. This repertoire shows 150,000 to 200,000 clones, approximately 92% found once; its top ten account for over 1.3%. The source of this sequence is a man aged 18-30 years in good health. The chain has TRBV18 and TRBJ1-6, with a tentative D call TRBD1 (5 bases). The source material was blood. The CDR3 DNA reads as TGTGCCAGCTCACTTGCTTATAAGGAGGAGGGGTCACCCCTCCACTTT. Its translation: CASSLAYKEEGSPLHF.